The subject of this entry is one TCR beta chain. The target antigen is unknown. Naive CD8 cells comprised CD45RO-negative, CCR7-positively selected cells, excluding terminally differentiated effector memory CD45RA+ cells. V lost 4 bases and J 7 bases, leaving 16 bases between the germline ends. CDR3 size: 15 residues. Germline V gene sequence: CDR1 SGHDN, CDR2 FVKESK. This specimen belongs to a study of shared clonotypes between healthy human individuals. Background on the study: Three plates were used per donor for CD4 naive, three for CD4 memory, two for CD8 naive and one for CD8 memory. Points from the study as a whole: What rarefaction showed was incomplete sorted-subset sequencing despite large depth.

Clones were read by immunoSEQ multiplex PCR, and TCRdb kept only the in-frame ones, dropping some. Of hundreds of thousands of clones in the sample, roughly 96% were seen once. The clonotype originates from a woman in her twenties or thirties in good health. Material: naive CD8+ T cells sorted from blood. The V call is TRBV14, the J call TRBJ2-2; possibly TRBD1 for D (5 bases). For the CDR3, the DNA is TGTGCCAGCAGCCTTTGGGGCAGTCTGGGCGGGGAGCTGTTTTTT. Translation gives CASSLWGSLGGELFF. Filled out from reference TRBV14 and TRBJ2-2, the complete variable domain reads EAGVTQFPSHSVIEKGQTVTLRCDPISGHDNLYWYRRVMGKEIKFLLHFVKESKQDESGMPNNRFLAERTGGTYSTLKVQPAELEDSGVYFCASSLWGSLGGELFFGEGSRLTVL.